The 30 T cell receptor beta chains below all came from one sample that was sequenced in a study of shared clonotypes between healthy human individuals (dated by TCRdb to about 2020). Library preparation was by the immunoSEQ multiplex PCR assay. Held by TCRdb, this immuneACCESS table contains in-frame sequences only and omits some clones. Under half of the omission traces to an unresolved V gene where checked; the cause of the rest is unknown. The sample table records 550,000 to 700,000 clones; about 80% of these occur just once. The ten largest account for more than 1.5% of the sample. The sample comprised memory CD4+ T cells sorted from blood. The cell subset or site label, as the study defines it: CD45RA-negative fraction. The origin of the receptors is a woman aged 30 to 39 in good health.

The gene calls are TRBV13 and TRBJ1-1, with D possibly being TRBD1 (6 bases). Trimming took off 5 bases at V and 2 bases at J, with 9 bases between the two ends. There are 13 residues in the CDR3. CDR1 and CDR2 from the germline V gene are PRHDT and FYEKMQ (reference sequence). The CDR3 protein is CASSRTVNTEAFF. CDR3 bases: TGTGCCAGCAGCCGGACAGTCAACACTGAAGCTTTCTTT.

This chain joins TRBV28 and TRBJ2-2; 14 nucleotides line up with TRBD2. Trimming removed 7 bases from V and 0 bases from J; junction bases left unmatched: 4. The CDR3 runs 17 residues. Germline V gene lookup returns CDR1 MDHEN and CDR2 SYDVKM. The CDR3: CASKRLAGGTNTGELFF. In nucleotides, the CDR3 is TGTGCCAGCAAAAGACTAGCGGGAGGGACGAACACCGGGGAGCTGTTTTTT.

The chain carries TRBV11-1 and TRBJ1-5; TRBD1 agrees at 8 bases. Germline V gives CDR1 SGHAT, CDR2 FQDESV (reference sequence). V shed 5 bases, J shed 7 bases, and the junction held 4 bases outside the gene matches. This CDR3 contains 13 residues. This CDR3 reads CASSIQGDQPQHF. CDR3 bases: TGTGCCAGCAGCATACAGGGGGACCAGCCCCAGCATTTT.

To note about this clone: Other DNA sequences of this sample code for an identical CDR3. The chain carries TRBV11-2 and TRBJ2-1; weak D call: TRBD2 (6 bases). V lost 3 bases to trimming and J lost 5 bases, with 11 bases between them. The CDR3 is 14 amino acids. Germline V CDR1 and CDR2: SGHAT, FQNNGV. CDR3 region: CASSLGTGDNEQFF. The CDR3 DNA reads as TGTGCCAGCAGCTTGGGGACTGGGGACAATGAGCAGTTCTTC.

This rearrangement joins TRBV7-2 to TRBJ2-7, with 10 bases fitting TRBD1. Germline assignment: CDR1 SGHTA and CDR2 FQGNSA. Germline trimming cut 5 bases from V and 2 bases from J; bases unmatched to any gene: 6. The length of the CDR3 is 15 residues. The CDR3 DNA reads as TGTGCCAGCAGCCCCGGGACAGGGGTTCCCTACGAGCAGTACTTC. It translates to CASSPGTGVPYEQYF.

The table lists this clone with a count of one. This chain links TRBV6-1 with TRBJ1-5; D not certain. V dropped 8 bases and J dropped 7 bases, with 12 bases sitting between them. The length of the CDR3 is 12 residues. Per germline, CDR1 MNHNS and CDR2 SASEGT. The CDR3 nucleotides are TGTGCCAGCTTTCAGACGGGCCAGCCCCAGCATTTT. This codes for CASFQTGQPQHF.

The chain couples TRBV7-6 to TRBJ2-4, with D possibly TRBD2 on 6 matching bases. CDR1 SGHVS and CDR2 FNYEAQ come from the germline V gene. The ends were cut back, 1 base at V and 3 bases at J, with 25 bases in the middle. CDR3 length equals 20 residues. CDR3 DNA: TGTGCCAGCAGCTTAGATCGTTCCGGGGGTGTAGGATGTCGCAAAAACATTCAGTACTTC. It specifies CASSLDRSGGVGCRKNIQYF.

This clone was recorded a few times. V gene TRBV19 combines with J gene TRBJ1-5; D not resolved. The germline V gene has CDR1 LNHDA and CDR2 SQIVND (reference sequence). V lost 3 bases, J lost 1 base, and 16 bases lay in between. There are 17 residues in the CDR3. The CDR3 DNA sequence: TGTGCCAGTAGTATTCGACCAGACGGTGGGAGCAATCAGCCCCAGCATTTT. Residues: CASSIRPDGGSNQPQHF.

This clone was seen more than once but under ten times. This chain uses TRBV28 with TRBJ1-4; D ambiguous. The CDR3 spans 17 residues. Looked up from germline, CDR1 is MDHEN and CDR2 is SYDVKM. With 6 bases removed from V and 2 bases from J, the gap between germline ends came to 19 bases. The CDR3, as DNA: TGTGCCAGCAGCCGGCTAGGATCAAGTAGGACTAATGAAAAACTGTTTTTT. It yields the protein CASSRLGSSRTNEKLFF.

The CDR3 region has the DNA TGCGCCAGCAGCCTGGACTGGACAGATACGCAGTATTTT. It is translated as CASSLDWTDTQYF. This chain joins TRBV5-1 and TRBJ2-3, with D possibly matching TRBD2 (5 bases). With 4 bases removed from V and 3 bases from J, the gap between germline ends came to 9 bases. Germline lookup yields CDR1 SGHRS and CDR2 YFSETQ. The CDR3 extends over 13 amino acids.

V gene TRBV7-2 combines with J gene TRBJ1-5; D gene ambiguous. Per germline, CDR1 SGHTA and CDR2 FQGNSA. The CDR3 length is 13 residues. Trimming removed 6 bases from V and 1 base from J, with 7 bases in between. CDR3 protein: CASSYSSNQPQHF. CDR3 nucleotide sequence: TGTGCCAGCAGTTACAGCAGCAATCAGCCCCAGCATTTT. Together with reference TRBV7-2 and TRBJ1-5, the CDR3 gives the full variable domain: GAGVSQSPSNKVTEKGKDVELRCDPISGHTALYWYRQSLGQGLEFLIYFQGNSAPDKSGLPSDRFSAERTGGSVSTLTIQRTQQEDSAVYLCASSYSSNQPQHFGDGTRLSIL.

The chain is built from TRBV18 and TRBJ1-4, with TRBD1 matching 7 bases. The CDR3 has 13 residues. The ends lost 1 base at V and 8 bases at J; junction bases unmatched: 1. The germline gives CDR1 KGHSH, CDR2 LQKENI. The CDR3 DNA reads TGTGCCAGCTCACCACAGGGGGCGGAAAAACTGTTTTTT. It translates to CASSPQGAEKLFF. The variable domain in full, with the rest retrieved from reference TRBV18 and TRBJ1-4, is NAGVMQNPRHLVRRRGQEARLRCSPMKGHSHVYWYRQLPEEGLKFMVYLQKENIIDESGMPKERFSAEFPKEGPSILRIQQVVRGDSAAYFCASSPQGAEKLFFGSGTQLSVL.

The chain links TRBV27 to TRBJ2-7; 8 nucleotides match TRBD1. The V gene's germline CDR1 is MNHEY and CDR2 SMNVEV (reference sequence). The CDR3 totals 13 residues. The J segment lost 7 bases and the V segment lost 7 bases, leaving 9 bases of the junction unmatched. The CDR3 coding sequence is TGTGCCAGCACCTCACCCAGGGGGCAAGAGCAGTACTTC. Translation gives CASTSPRGQEQYF.

The chain uses TRBV5-1 and TRBJ1-4; D gene ambiguous. V lost 1 base and J lost 8, with 15 bases in between. The germline gives CDR1 SGHRS, CDR2 YFSETQ. CDR3 length: 15 residues. The CDR3 DNA sequence: TGCGCCAGCAGCTTGTATACCGGCGAGTGGGAAAAACTGTTTTTT. This codes for CASSLYTGEWEKLFF.

The V and J genes are TRBV5-1 and TRBJ2-7; 10 bases match TRBD1. CDR3 length: 17 residues. Trimming cost V 0 bases and J 4 bases; bases outside gene matches: 10. Germline loops: CDR1 SGHRS, CDR2 YFSETQ. The CDR3 DNA is TGCGCCAGCAGCTTGGGTTTCGGGGACAGGGGATTATACGAGCAGTACTTC. This encodes CASSLGFGDRGLYEQYF.

This clone was detected only a few times. The rearrangement joins TRBV5-1 to TRBJ2-3; D not certain. CDR3 length: 17 amino acids. The germline V gene has CDR1 SGHRS and CDR2 YFSETQ. Trimming stripped 0 bases from V and 4 bases from J, with 18 bases between. The CDR3 nucleotides are TGCGCCAGCAGCTTGGTAGGTTTGGTATTGAGGCCAGATACGCAGTATTTT. This encodes CASSLVGLVLRPDTQYF.

The table lists this clone with a count of one. The rearrangement uses TRBV5-4 and TRBJ2-4; the D is unclear. CDR3 length: 14 residues. Trimming cost V 4 bases and J 6 bases, with 14 bases left between them. Germline V CDR1 and CDR2: SGHNT, YYREEE (reference sequence). The CDR3 nucleotides read TGTGCCAGCAGCCCTCGGGTCGAACCAAACATTCAGTACTTC. Protein: CASSPRVEPNIQYF.

This clone was found many times. V gene TRBV4-1 combines with J gene TRBJ2-1; D is perhaps TRBD1 (6 bases). CDR1 and CDR2 from the germline V gene are MGHRA and YSYEKL. The CDR3 totals 13 residues. Trimming stripped 1 base from V and 12 bases from J, with 13 bases between. The chain's CDR3 is CASSQAIGRGQFF. CDR3 coding DNA: TGCGCCAGCAGCCAAGCAATTGGCAGGGGGCAGTTCTTC.

The chain combines TRBV14 with TRBJ2-1; 7 bases are a match to TRBD2. The CDR3 runs 15 residues. Germline CDR1 reads SGHDN; CDR2 reads FVKESK. With 1 base clipped from V and 6 bases from J, the junction kept 6 bases outside the gene matches. The DNA for the CDR3 is TGTGCCAGCAGCCAAGGGCTAGCGGCCTTCAATGAGCAGTTCTTC. Encoded protein: CASSQGLAAFNEQFF.

V gene TRBV11-3 combines with J gene TRBJ2-3; 7 bases are shared with TRBD1. Unmatched junction bases numbered 4, after V lost 5 bases and J lost 2 bases. The CDR3 spans 14 residues. The germline CDR1 and CDR2 sequences are SGHNT and YENEEA. The CDR3 DNA is TGTGCCAGCAGCCTCGGGACAGCCACAGATACGCAGTATTTT. It yields the protein CASSLGTATDTQYF.

V is TRBV4-2 and J is TRBJ1-2; D call uncertain. With 5 bases removed from V and 4 bases from J, the gap between germline ends came to 11 bases. The CDR3 runs to 13 residues. Germline V CDR1 and CDR2: LGHNA, YNFKEQ. CDR3 amino acids: CASSKLDGYGYTF. CDR3 bases: TGTGCCAGCAGCAAATTGGACGGCTATGGCTACACCTTC.

The chain employs TRBV7-2 and TRBJ1-4; a weak D match, TRBD1 (6 bases). The V gene's germline CDR1 is SGHTA and CDR2 FQGNSA. The length of the CDR3 is 16 residues. Trimming left V 5 bases short and J 10 bases short, with 23 bases between. CDR3 amino acids: CASSQRIWGAAGKLFF. CDR3 sequence (DNA): TGTGCCAGCAGCCAGAGAATTTGGGGGGCCGCCGGAAAACTGTTTTTT.

The chain carries TRBV2 and TRBJ1-2; unclear D gene. The V gene's germline CDR1 is SNHLY and CDR2 FYNNEI. The CDR3 totals 15 residues. Trimming removed 1 base from V and 4 bases from J, with 13 bases in between. The CDR3 DNA reads as TGTGCCAGCAGTGAAGACCCCAACTGGGGCTATGGCTACACCTTC. Its translation is CASSEDPNWGYGYTF.

The chain joins TRBV10-2 to TRBJ2-1, with 10 positions matching TRBD2. V lost 6 bases to trimming and J lost 5 bases; unmatched junction nucleotides: 10. The CDR3 sequence is 16 residues long. Germline CDR1 and CDR2: WSHSY and SAAADI. The CDR3 region is CASRSLLAGPNNEQFF. CDR3 in DNA: TGCGCCAGCAGGTCTTTACTAGCGGGGCCTAACAATGAGCAGTTCTTC.

Turning to this clone: The sample holds other DNA sequences that translate to the same CDR3. This chain uses TRBV5-1 with TRBJ1-2; 7 nucleotides match TRBD1. This CDR3 spans 13 amino acids. The V gene end was trimmed by 3 bases and the J gene end by 4 bases; junction bases not matched to a gene: 3. Germline assignment: CDR1 SGHRS and CDR2 YFSETQ. CDR3 loop: CASSSGQTYGYTF. In DNA form, the CDR3 reads TGCGCCAGCAGCTCGGGACAGACCTATGGCTACACCTTC. The variable domain in full, with the rest retrieved from reference TRBV5-1 and TRBJ1-2, is KAGVTQTPRYLIKTRGQQVTLSCSPISGHRSVSWYQQTPGQGLQFLFEYFSETQRNKGNFPGRFSGRQFSNSRSEMNVSTLELGDSALYLCASSSGQTYGYTFGSGTRLTVV.

V gene TRBV29-1 combines with J gene TRBJ2-2, with TRBD1 matching over 10 bases. The CDR3 sequence is 15 residues long. Germline V gene sequence: CDR1 SQVTM, CDR2 ANQGSEA. V gave up 4 bases and J gave up 4 bases; unmatched junction bases: 6. CDR3 in amino acids: CSVGTGTGVTGELFF. The CDR3 DNA reads TGCAGCGTTGGGACCGGGACAGGGGTCACCGGGGAGCTGTTTTTT.

The rearrangement joins TRBV6-1 to TRBJ1-1; TRBD1 aligns across 10 bases. The CDR3 length is 13 residues. Germline-derived CDR1 and CDR2 are MNHNS and SASEGT. Trimming at V came to 5 bases and at J to 6 bases, leaving 3 bases not matched to a gene. CDR3 loop: CASSRDRGPEAFF. The CDR3 DNA sequence: TGTGCCAGCAGTCGGGACAGGGGTCCTGAAGCTTTCTTT.

This clone was seen a single time. CDR3 nucleotide sequence: TGTGCCAGCAGCTTTCATGACACCGGGGAGCTGTTTTTT. Translation gives CASSFHDTGELFF. This sequence joins TRBV5-4 and TRBJ2-2; D not certain. The germline CDR1 and CDR2 sequences are SGHNT and YYREEE (reference sequence). The CDR3 is 13 amino acids. Trimming shortened V by 2 bases and J by 3 bases, and 5 bases separated the two germline ends. The variable domain in full, with the rest retrieved from reference TRBV5-4 and TRBJ2-2, is ETGVTQSPTHLIKTRGQQVTLRCSSQSGHNTVSWYQQALGQGPQFIFQYYREEENGRGNFPPRFSGLQFPNYSSELNVNALELDDSALYLCASSFHDTGELFFGEGSRLTVL.

The chain recombines TRBV9 with TRBJ2-3; D is possibly TRBD1 (5 bases). Germline V CDR1 and CDR2: SGDLS, YYNGEE. This CDR3 is 16 amino acids long. V was cut by 0 bases and J by 0 bases, with 11 bases left in between. The CDR3 is CASSVETGASTDTQYF. As DNA, the CDR3 is TGTGCCAGCAGCGTAGAAACTGGGGCGAGCACAGATACGCAGTATTTT.

V is TRBV11-1 and J is TRBJ2-2, with TRBD1 matching 8 bases. J lost 4 bases, V lost 5 bases, and 6 bases had no gene match. Germline assignment: CDR1 SGHAT and CDR2 FQDESV (reference sequence). This CDR3 spans 15 amino acids. The CDR3 DNA follows: TGTGCCAGCAGCCAAGGACAGGGAGGCACCGGGGAGCTGTTTTTT. It encodes CASSQGQGGTGELFF.